A single sample gave rise to the 18 T cell receptor beta chains below, sequenced in a study of blood T cell repertoires in COVID-19. The protocol was immunoSEQ multiplex PCR, while the TCRdb copy is restricted to in-frame clones and leaves out a portion. The sample lists some 260,000 clones; approximately 86% were seen once. Specimen: peripheral blood. Receptors originate from an elderly woman with active or convalescent COVID-19.

This clone has only one observation. This rearrangement joins TRBV15 to TRBJ2-6; TRBD1 matches 8 bases. V lost 5 bases and J lost 0; bases outside the gene matches: 3. The germline CDR1 and CDR2 sequences are LNHNV and YYDKDF (reference sequence). This CDR3 contains 16 residues. DNA of the CDR3: TGTGCCACCAGCCAGGGGGCGACCTCTGGGGCCAACGTCCTGACTTTC. Translated, it gives CATSQGATSGANVLTF.

The chain recombines TRBV29-1 with TRBJ1-2, with D perhaps TRBD1 (5 bases). Germline-derived CDR1 and CDR2 are SQVTM and ANQGSEA. The CDR3 runs to 14 residues. Trimming took off 4 bases at V and 6 bases at J, with 18 bases between the two ends. The CDR3 DNA reads TGCAGCGTTGGGGGGTTGGGAGGTAGGGATGGCTACACCTTC. It specifies CSVGGLGGRDGYTF. The variable domain in full, with the rest retrieved from reference TRBV29-1 and TRBJ1-2, is SAVISQKPSRDICQRGTSLTIQCQVDSQVTMMFWYRQQPGQSLTLIATANQGSEATYESGFVIDKFPISRPNLTFSTLTVSNMSPEDSSIYLCSVGGLGGRDGYTFGSGTRLTVV.

This clone was recorded a few times. The chain is built from TRBV7-9 and TRBJ1-4; TRBD1 matches at 8 bases. Trimming cost V 5 bases and J 6 bases; bases outside gene matches: 5. Looked up from germline, CDR1 is SEHNR and CDR2 is FQNEAQ (reference sequence). This CDR3 is 14 amino acids long. The CDR3 DNA reads TGTGCCAGCAGCCCCAGGGGGCTGGATGAAAAACTGTTTTTT. The encoded protein is CASSPRGLDEKLFF.

CDR3 amino acids: CASSQMLQDRASSPLHF. Written as DNA, the CDR3 is TGTGCCAGCTCACAAATGCTCCAAGACAGGGCAAGTTCACCCCTCCACTTT. The gene calls are TRBV18 and TRBJ1-6; 7 bases map to TRBD1. Trimming at V came to 4 bases and at J to 9 bases, leaving 15 bases not matched to a gene. CDR3 length: 17 residues. CDR1 is KGHSH and CDR2 is LQKENI in the germline V gene.

V and J are TRBV3-1 (or the pseudogene TRBV3-2) and TRBJ2-1; 7 positions agree with TRBD1. Germline-derived CDR1 and CDR2 are LGHDT and YNNKEL (reference sequence). Trimming removed 0 bases from V and 7 bases from J; junction bases left unmatched: 9. There are 16 residues in the CDR3. The CDR3, as DNA: TGTGCCAGCAGCCAAGAAGGTGGGACAGTGAAAAATGAGCAGTTCTTC. Its translation is CASSQEGGTVKNEQFF.

The chain is built from TRBV7-2 and TRBJ2-1, with D maybe TRBD2 (6 bases). Germline V gene sequence: CDR1 SGHTA, CDR2 FQGNSA. The CDR3 length is 15 residues. V was clipped by 7 bases and J by 2 bases, with 15 bases between them. Written as DNA, the CDR3 is TGTGCCAGCACACGGACTATGGTTCCCTACAATGAGCAGTTCTTC. Translating gives CASTRTMVPYNEQFF.

The chain joins TRBV11-3 to TRBJ2-7; 8 bases are shared with TRBD1. With V trimmed by 5 bases and J by 2 bases, 8 bases remained unmatched. Germline CDR1 is SGHNT and CDR2 is YENEEA. The length of the CDR3 is 15 residues. The DNA of the CDR3 is TGTGCCAGCAGCGCGGGGACAGGATCCCCCTACGAGCAGTACTTC. It translates to CASSAGTGSPYEQYF. Combining the CDR3 with reference TRBV11-3 and TRBJ2-7 gives the whole variable domain EAGVVQSPRYKIIEKKQPVAFWCNPISGHNTLYWYLQNLGQGPELLIRYENEEAVDDSQLPKDRFSAERLKGVDSTLKIQPAELGDSAVYLCASSAGTGSPYEQYFGPGTRLTVT.

The J gene is TRBJ2-7, the V gene TRBV6-5; 10 bases are a match to TRBD1. CDR1 and CDR2 (germline): MNHEY, SVGAGI. V lost 2 bases and J lost 4; bases outside the gene matches: 5. CDR3 length: 15 residues. CDR3 in DNA: TGTGCCAGCAGTTACGGACAGGGGGGAAGGTACGAGCAGTACTTC. This translates into CASSYGQGGRYEQYF.

CDR3 amino acids: CASSQGPTGVNTEAFF. The CDR3 region has the DNA TGCGCCAGCAGCCAAGGTCCCACCGGGGTGAACACTGAAGCTTTCTTT. The chain is built from TRBV4-1 and TRBJ1-1; no firm D call. This CDR3 is built from 16 residues. Germline V CDR1 and CDR2: MGHRA, YSYEKL. With 1 base removed from V and 0 bases from J, the gap between germline ends came to 12 bases.

The chain uses TRBV28 and TRBJ2-1; 9 bases match TRBD2. This CDR3 region has 15 residues. Trimming at V came to 6 bases and at J to 7 bases, leaving 10 bases not matched to a gene. Germline lookup yields CDR1 MDHEN and CDR2 SYDVKM. Here the CDR3 DNA reads TGTGCCAGCAGCAGTAGCGGGAGCGGCTATAATGAGCAGTTCTTC. Translated, it gives CASSSSGSGYNEQFF.

The V and J genes are TRBV7-6 and TRBJ2-7, with TRBD2 matching over 11 bases. With V trimmed by 5 bases and J by 7 bases, 4 bases remained unmatched. CDR3 length equals 13 residues. Germline loops: CDR1 SGHVS, CDR2 FNYEAQ. The CDR3 bases are TGTGCCAGCAGCGCCCGGACTAGCGGGGAGCAGTACTTC. Protein: CASSARTSGEQYF.

This clone was counted a single time. This chain links TRBV6-5 with TRBJ2-5; the match to TRBD1 covers 7 bases. Per germline, CDR1 MNHEY and CDR2 SVGAGI. The CDR3 has 12 amino acids. The ends lost 5 bases at V and 5 bases at J; junction bases unmatched: 2. The CDR3 region is CASSLDRETQYF. CDR3 DNA sequence: TGTGCCAGCAGTCTGGACAGGGAGACCCAGTACTTC.

This clone has just one count. The chain's CDR3 is CASSLDNNHNYGYTF. The CDR3 coding sequence is TGTGCCAGCAGCTTAGATAACAACCATAACTATGGCTACACCTTC. The J gene is TRBJ1-2, the V gene TRBV5-4; D remains unclear. The germline gives CDR1 SGHNT, CDR2 YYREEE (reference sequence). There are 15 residues in the CDR3. V was shortened by 2 bases and J by 1 base, with 12 bases between the two germline ends.

The chain recombines TRBV12-3 or TRBV12-4 with TRBJ2-1, with 8 bases that match TRBD1. The CDR3 has 13 residues. J gave up 7 bases and V 2 bases, and 1 base lay outside the gene matches. CDR3 loop: CASSLYRGNEQFF. As DNA, the CDR3 is TGTGCCAGCAGTTTATACAGGGGGAATGAGCAGTTCTTC.

This chain uses TRBV19 with TRBJ2-1; 7 nucleotides agree with TRBD1. The ends lost 1 base at V and 6 bases at J; junction bases unmatched: 3. The CDR3 is 14 residues long. Germline V gene lookup returns CDR1 LNHDA and CDR2 SQIVND (reference sequence). The CDR3 DNA follows: TGTGCCAGTAGTATAGGTACAGGGGCCAATGAGCAGTTCTTC. Amino acid sequence: CASSIGTGANEQFF.

This clone showed up just a few times. This rearrangement joins TRBV19 to TRBJ2-7; no reliable D call. The V gene lost 1 base and the J gene lost 3 bases, with 10 bases spanning the gap. CDR3 length: 14 amino acids. Per the germline V gene, CDR1 is LNHDA and CDR2 is SQIVND (reference sequence). The CDR3 sequence is CASSIGHQFYEQYF. CDR3 DNA sequence: TGTGCCAGTAGTATAGGGCACCAATTCTACGAGCAGTACTTC.

The chain links TRBV5-1 to TRBJ2-7; 7 nucleotides agree with TRBD1. V gave up 1 base and J gave up 4 bases; unmatched junction bases: 5. The CDR3 has 14 amino acids. Germline-derived CDR1 and CDR2 are SGHRS and YFSETQ. In DNA form, the CDR3 reads TGCGCCAGCAGCTTGACAGGGGCGGTGTACGAGCAGTACTTC. Protein product: CASSLTGAVYEQYF.

The rearrangement joins TRBV19 to TRBJ1-3; TRBD1 agrees at 9 bases. Germline assignment: CDR1 LNHDA and CDR2 SQIVND (reference sequence). CDR3 length: 14 amino acids. V dropped 9 bases and J dropped 2; count of bases not matched to a gene: 5. The DNA for the CDR3 is TGTGCCAGCTCGACAGGGGGTGCTGGAAACACCATATATTTT. It specifies CASSTGGAGNTIYF. Complete variable domain (other parts from reference TRBV19 and TRBJ1-3): DGGITQSPKYLFRKEGQNVTLSCEQNLNHDAMYWYRQDPGQGLRLIYYSQIVNDFQKGDIAEGYSVSREKKESFPLTVTSAQKNPTAFYLCASSTGGAGNTIYFGEGSWLTVV.